This TCR beta chain was documented in a study of T cells in Graves' hyperthyroidism and ophthalmopathy (dated by TCRdb to the late 2010s). A note on the overall study: A discovery cohort of approximately 97 patients, 43 with Graves' ophthalmopathy and fewer than 65 with stable Graves' hyperthyroidism, was used to find distinguishing TCR V-J signatures. In addition, the study compared T-cell repertoires in thyroid tissue and in blood from roughly six Graves' hyperthyroidism patients. Following sampling, methimazole starting at 30 mg daily was given to hyperthyroidism patients, and high-dose intravenous methylprednisolone was given to ophthalmopathy patients. For training and testing, the roughly 93 patients in the discovery cohort were randomly divided in a 7:3 ratio. Prospective prediction of ophthalmopathy was tested in an independent validation cohort consisting of some 18 hyperthyroidism patients and approximately 16 patients who later progressed to ophthalmopathy. According to the paper, TCR Vbeta CDR3 sequencing was carried out on some 130 peripheral blood samples, which came from around 43 ophthalmopathy, 75 to 80 hyperthyroidism and 17 progressor patients.

Broad study findings and their caveats: Sample size was not statistically predetermined, and investigators were not blinded to group allocation. During validation, the model predicted progression to ophthalmopathy a median of around 6 months ahead of onset, with approximately 70% sensitivity and almost 75% specificity. A model built on a 13 V-J signature distinguished ophthalmopathy from stable hyperthyroidism, reaching 85% to 90% sensitivity and 81.08% specificity in cross-validation and 80%/75% in testing. Most expanded thyroid clonotypes (frequency above 0.001) were also detected in blood, a finding suggesting that blood repertoires may reflect thyroid immune responses.

The TCR beta CDR3 regions were amplified from RNA transcripts. The TCR CDR3 was subjected to a first round of RT-PCR using the HTBI primer set and the Qiagen OneStep RT-PCR kit. Libraries were constructed in a second round of multiplex PCR, after which size selection and purification were carried out. Paired-end sequencing of the libraries was performed with 100 bp reads on an Illumina HiSeq2000. Per the original workflow: SOAPnuke was used to process the raw data, throwing out any read that contained adapters or uncalled bases, had a mean Phred below 15, or lacked an exact constant-primer or identifier match. COPE v1.2.5 was used to merge high-quality paired reads, and clonotypes were defined as unique nucleotide sequences. Clonotypes were aligned to IMGT TRBV, TRBD and TRBJ reference segments using MiTCR v1.1. Only V-J combinations with frequency above 0.0001, covering about 99% of repertoires, were analysed. The TCS score was defined as F50 (clonal expansion) divided by E x V (chaos), with BLOSUM62-based TCRdist calculated between CDR3 peptides within each V-J. Welch's t-statistics and random forest reduced 500 to 550 V-J features to roughly 13, which were used in a naive Bayes classifier (R e1071). TCRdb reran the public reads through fastp at Q25 and MiXCR, keeping productive beta chains. Entries that share a CDR3 protein sequence are merged under the most common genes and DNA. The V and J calls and clone size come from TCRdb's table, not from the authors' own analysis. The sample data list under 700,000 distinct CDR3 sequences, and just over 45% of these were observed just once. The ten top clones hold about 7.8% of the sample.

Graves' hyperthyroidism was defined as stable when no progression to ophthalmopathy occurred over 18 months of follow-up. Hyperthyroidism patients were newly diagnosed, with disease duration under 2 months, and aged 18 to 65 years. Patients with uncontrolled infections, other autoimmune diseases, pregnancy or lactation were excluded. Clinical symptoms, serum thyroxine and TRAb, thyroid ultrasound, and orbital computed tomography formed the basis for the diagnoses. Total RNA was extracted using Trizol reagent, and RNA quality was assessed on an Agilent 2100 Bioanalyzer. A remark on this clonotype: This clone's antigen is unknown. This may be a read error, as it is one base from a much larger clone.

Sequences SNHLY (CDR1) and FYNNEI (CDR2) are obtained from the germline V gene. The CDR3, from cysteine to phenylalanine, totals 12 residues. The DNA shown is the 36-base CDR3, in frame from base 1. The sequenced material came from peripheral blood or thyroid tissue (not recorded which). This clonotype was obtained from a woman aged 18-35 years with Graves' hyperthyroidism. Donor details come from another sample of the same person, matched by shared clones. The chain couples TRBV2 to TRBJ2-7, with no confident D gene call. The CDR3 region has the sequence CAISVADYEQYF. In nucleotide form, the sequence is TGTGCCATCAGTGTGGCCGACTACGAGCAGTACTTC. Reference TRBV2 and TRBJ2-7 genes cover what lies past the CDR3, so the full variable domain is EPEVTQTPSHQVTQMGQEVILRCVPISNHLYFYWYRQILGQKVEFLVSFYNNEISEKSEIFDDQFSVERPDGSNFTLKIRSTKLEDSAMYFCAISVADYEQYFGPGTRLTVT.